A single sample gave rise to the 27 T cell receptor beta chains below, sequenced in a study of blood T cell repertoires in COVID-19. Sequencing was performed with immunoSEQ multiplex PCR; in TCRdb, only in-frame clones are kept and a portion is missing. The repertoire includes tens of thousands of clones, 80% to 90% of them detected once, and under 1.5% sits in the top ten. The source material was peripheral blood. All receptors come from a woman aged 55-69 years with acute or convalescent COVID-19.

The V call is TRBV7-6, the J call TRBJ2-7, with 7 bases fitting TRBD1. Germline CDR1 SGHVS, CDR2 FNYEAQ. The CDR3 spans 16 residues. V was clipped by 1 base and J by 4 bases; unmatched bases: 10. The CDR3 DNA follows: TGTGCCAGCAGCTTAGGCGGTGACAGGGCTTGGTACGAGCAGTACTTC. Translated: CASSLGGDRAWYEQYF.

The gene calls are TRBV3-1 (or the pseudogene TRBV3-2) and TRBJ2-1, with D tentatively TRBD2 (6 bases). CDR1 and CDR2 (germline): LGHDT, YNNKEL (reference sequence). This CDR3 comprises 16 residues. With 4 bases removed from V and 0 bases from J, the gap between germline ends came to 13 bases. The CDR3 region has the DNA TGTGCCAGCAGCCCCCCCGGGGGAAGCTCCTACAATGAGCAGTTCTTC. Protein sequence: CASSPPGGSSYNEQFF.

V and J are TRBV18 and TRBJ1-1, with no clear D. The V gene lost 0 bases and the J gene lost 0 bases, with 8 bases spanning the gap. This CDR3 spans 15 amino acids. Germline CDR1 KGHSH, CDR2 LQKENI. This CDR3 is CASSPPNTMNTEAFF. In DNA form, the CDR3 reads TGTGCCAGCTCACCACCGAACACCATGAACACTGAAGCTTTCTTT.

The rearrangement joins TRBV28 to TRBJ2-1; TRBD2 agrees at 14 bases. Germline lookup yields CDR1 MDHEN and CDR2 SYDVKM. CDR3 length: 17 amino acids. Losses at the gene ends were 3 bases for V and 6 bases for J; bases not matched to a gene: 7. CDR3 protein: CASSFFRLAGGRNEQFF. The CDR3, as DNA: TGTGCCAGCAGTTTCTTCCGACTAGCGGGGGGGCGCAATGAGCAGTTCTTC.

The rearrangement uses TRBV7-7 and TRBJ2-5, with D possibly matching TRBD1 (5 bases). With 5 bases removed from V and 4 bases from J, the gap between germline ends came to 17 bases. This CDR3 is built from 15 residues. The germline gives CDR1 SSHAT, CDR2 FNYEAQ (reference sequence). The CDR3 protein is CASSPGQVRAETQYF. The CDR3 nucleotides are TGTGCCAGCAGCCCTGGACAAGTACGGGCAGAGACCCAGTACTTC. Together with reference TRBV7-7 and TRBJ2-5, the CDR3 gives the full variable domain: GAGVSQSPRYKVTKRGQDVTLRCDPISSHATLYWYQQALGQGPEFLTYFNYEAQPDKSGLPSDRFSAERPEGSISTLTIQRTEQRDSAMYRCASSPGQVRAETQYFGPGTRLLVL.

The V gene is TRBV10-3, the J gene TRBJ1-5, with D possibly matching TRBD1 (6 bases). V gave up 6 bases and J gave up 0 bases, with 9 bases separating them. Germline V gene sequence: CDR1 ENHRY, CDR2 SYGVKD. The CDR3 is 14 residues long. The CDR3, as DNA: TGTGCCATCAGCCGGACAGATAGCAATCAGCCCCAGCATTTT. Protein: CAISRTDSNQPQHF.

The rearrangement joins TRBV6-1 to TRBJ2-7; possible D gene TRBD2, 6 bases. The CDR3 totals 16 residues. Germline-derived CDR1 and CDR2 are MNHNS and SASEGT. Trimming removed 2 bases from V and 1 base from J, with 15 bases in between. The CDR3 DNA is TGTGCCAGCAGTGAATACCCTAGCGCAATATCCTACGAGCAGTACTTC. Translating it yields CASSEYPSAISYEQYF.

CDR3 coding DNA: TGTGCCAGCACCCACGAGCGGACCCTAGCCTATAACTATGGCTACACCTTC. It yields the protein CASTHERTLAYNYGYTF. The chain couples TRBV28 to TRBJ1-2; D ambiguous. The germline gives CDR1 MDHEN, CDR2 SYDVKM. V was shortened by 7 bases and J by 1 base, with 22 bases between the two germline ends. The CDR3 has 17 residues.

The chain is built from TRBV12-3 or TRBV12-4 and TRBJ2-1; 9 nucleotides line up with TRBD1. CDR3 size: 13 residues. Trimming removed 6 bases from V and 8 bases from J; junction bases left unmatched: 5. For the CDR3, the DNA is TGTGCCAGCAGCCCGGGACAGGGCTATGAGCAGTTCTTC. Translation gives CASSPGQGYEQFF.

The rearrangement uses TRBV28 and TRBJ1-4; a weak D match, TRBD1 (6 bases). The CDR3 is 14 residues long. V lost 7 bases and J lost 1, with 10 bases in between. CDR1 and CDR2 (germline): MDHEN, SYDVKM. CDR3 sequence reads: CASTKQGTNEKLFF. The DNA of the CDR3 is TGTGCCAGCACCAAACAGGGAACTAATGAAAAACTGTTTTTT. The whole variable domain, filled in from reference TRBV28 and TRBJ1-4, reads DVKVTQSSRYLVKRTGEKVFLECVQDMDHENMFWYRQDPGLGLRLIYFSYDVKMKEKGDIPEGYSVSREKKERFSLILESASTNQTSMYLCASTKQGTNEKLFFGSGTQLSVL.

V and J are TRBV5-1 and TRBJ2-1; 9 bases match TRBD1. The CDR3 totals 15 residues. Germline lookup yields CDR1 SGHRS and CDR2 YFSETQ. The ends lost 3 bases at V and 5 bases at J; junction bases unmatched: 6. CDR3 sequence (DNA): TGCGCCAGCAGCTCATTGACAGGGGGGAACAATGAGCAGTTCTTC. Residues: CASSSLTGGNNEQFF.

The DNA of the CDR3 is TGTGCCAGCAGCCAGACAGGGTCGAACACTGAAGCTTTCTTT. As protein: CASSQTGSNTEAFF. This chain joins TRBV3-1 (or the pseudogene TRBV3-2) and TRBJ1-1; 7 bases line up with TRBD1. Germline V CDR1 and CDR2: LGHDT, YNNKEL (reference sequence). The CDR3 runs 14 residues. After removal of 3 bases from V and 1 base from J, the junction contained 2 bases not matched to a gene.

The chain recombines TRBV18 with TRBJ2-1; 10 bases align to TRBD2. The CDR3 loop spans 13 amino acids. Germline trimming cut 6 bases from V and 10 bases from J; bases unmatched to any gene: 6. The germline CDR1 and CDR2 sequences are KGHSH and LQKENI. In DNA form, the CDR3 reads TGTGCCAGCTCCCTAGCGGGAGTTGCCGAGCAGTTCTTC. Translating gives CASSLAGVAEQFF. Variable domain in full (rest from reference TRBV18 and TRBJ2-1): NAGVMQNPRHLVRRRGQEARLRCSPMKGHSHVYWYRQLPEEGLKFMVYLQKENIIDESGMPKERFSAEFPKEGPSILRIQQVVRGDSAAYFCASSLAGVAEQFFGPGTRLTVL.

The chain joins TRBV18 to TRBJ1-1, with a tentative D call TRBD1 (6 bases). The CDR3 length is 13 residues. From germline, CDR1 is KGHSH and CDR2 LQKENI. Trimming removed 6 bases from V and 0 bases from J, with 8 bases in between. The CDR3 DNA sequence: TGTGCCAGCTCGGCAGGGGTGAACACTGAAGCTTTCTTT. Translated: CASSAGVNTEAFF.

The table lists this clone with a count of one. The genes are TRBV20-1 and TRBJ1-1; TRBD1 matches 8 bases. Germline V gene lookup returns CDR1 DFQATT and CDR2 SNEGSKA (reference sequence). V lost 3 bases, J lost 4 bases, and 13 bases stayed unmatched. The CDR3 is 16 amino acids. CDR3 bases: TGCAGTGCTAGTTCCCGAGACAGGGGTCCGTTCACTGAAGCTTTCTTT. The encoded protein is CSASSRDRGPFTEAFF.

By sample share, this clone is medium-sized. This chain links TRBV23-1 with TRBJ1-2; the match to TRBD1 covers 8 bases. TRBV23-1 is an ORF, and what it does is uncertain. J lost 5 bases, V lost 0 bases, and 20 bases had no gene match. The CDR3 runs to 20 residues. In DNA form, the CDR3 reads TGCGCCAGCAGTCAATCGTGGCATGGACTGACAGGGGCCAACCCATATGGCTACACCTTC. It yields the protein CASSQSWHGLTGANPYGYTF.

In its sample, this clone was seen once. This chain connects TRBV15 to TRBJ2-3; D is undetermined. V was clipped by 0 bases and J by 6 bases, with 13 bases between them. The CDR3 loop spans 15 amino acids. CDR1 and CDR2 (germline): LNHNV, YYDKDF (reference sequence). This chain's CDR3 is CATSRDGRPWDTQYF. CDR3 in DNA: TGTGCCACCAGCAGAGATGGGCGACCATGGGATACGCAGTATTTT.

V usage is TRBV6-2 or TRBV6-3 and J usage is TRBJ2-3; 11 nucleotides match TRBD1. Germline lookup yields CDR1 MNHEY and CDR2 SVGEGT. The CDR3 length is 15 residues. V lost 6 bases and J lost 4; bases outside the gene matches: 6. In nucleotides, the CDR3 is TGTGCCAGCAGACCTACGGGACAGGGGGCAGATACGCAGTATTTT. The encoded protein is CASRPTGQGADTQYF.

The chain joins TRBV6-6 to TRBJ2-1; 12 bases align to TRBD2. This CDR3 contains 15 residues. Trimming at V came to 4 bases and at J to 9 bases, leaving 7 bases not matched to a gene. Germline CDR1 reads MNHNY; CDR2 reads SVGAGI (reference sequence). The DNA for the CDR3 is TGTGCCAGCAGTTTCCTAGCGGGGGGGCCCGGTGAGCAGTTCTTC. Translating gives CASSFLAGGPGEQFF.

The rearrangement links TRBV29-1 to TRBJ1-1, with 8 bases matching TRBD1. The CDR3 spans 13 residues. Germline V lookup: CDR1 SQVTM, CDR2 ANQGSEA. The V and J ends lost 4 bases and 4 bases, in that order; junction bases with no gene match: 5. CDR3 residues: CSVGRTGSTEAFF. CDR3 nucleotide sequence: TGCAGCGTTGGACGGACAGGGAGCACTGAAGCTTTCTTT. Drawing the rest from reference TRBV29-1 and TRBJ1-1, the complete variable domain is SAVISQKPSRDICQRGTSLTIQCQVDSQVTMMFWYRQQPGQSLTLIATANQGSEATYESGFVIDKFPISRPNLTFSTLTVSNMSPEDSSIYLCSVGRTGSTEAFFGQGTRLTVV.

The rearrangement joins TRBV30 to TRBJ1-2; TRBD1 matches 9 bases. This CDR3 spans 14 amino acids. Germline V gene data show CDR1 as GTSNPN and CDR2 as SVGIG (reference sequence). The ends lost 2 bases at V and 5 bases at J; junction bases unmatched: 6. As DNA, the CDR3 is TGTGCCTGGAGTCCAACAGGGGGCGATTATGGCTACACCTTC. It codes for CAWSPTGGDYGYTF.

The CDR3 protein is CASLTGEPHGYTF. The DNA of the CDR3 is TGTGCCAGCCTCACAGGGGAGCCGCATGGCTACACCTTC. This rearrangement joins TRBV28 to TRBJ1-2; 7 bases are shared with TRBD1. Germline assignment: CDR1 MDHEN and CDR2 SYDVKM. V lost 8 bases, J lost 6 bases, and 9 bases stayed unmatched. This CDR3 contains 13 residues.

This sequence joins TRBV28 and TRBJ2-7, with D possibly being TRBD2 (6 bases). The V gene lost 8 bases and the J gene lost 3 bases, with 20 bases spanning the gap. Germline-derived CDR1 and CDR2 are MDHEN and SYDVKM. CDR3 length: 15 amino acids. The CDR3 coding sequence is TGTGCCAGCGCCCTTCCGGGACTGTACGACTACGAGCAGTACTTC. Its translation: CASALPGLYDYEQYF.

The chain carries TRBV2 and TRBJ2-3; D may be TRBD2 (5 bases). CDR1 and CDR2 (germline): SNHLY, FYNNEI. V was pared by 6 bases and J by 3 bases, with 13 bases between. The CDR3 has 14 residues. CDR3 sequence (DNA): TGTGCCAGCAGCGAGGGAGCGAGGACAGATACGCAGTATTTT. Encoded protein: CASSEGARTDTQYF.

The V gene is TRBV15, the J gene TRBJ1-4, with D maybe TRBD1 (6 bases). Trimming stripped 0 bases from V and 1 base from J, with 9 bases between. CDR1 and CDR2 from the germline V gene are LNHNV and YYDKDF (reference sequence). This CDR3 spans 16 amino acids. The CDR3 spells CATSRDADRTNEKLFF. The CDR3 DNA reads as TGTGCCACCAGCAGAGATGCGGACAGAACTAATGAAAAACTGTTTTTT.

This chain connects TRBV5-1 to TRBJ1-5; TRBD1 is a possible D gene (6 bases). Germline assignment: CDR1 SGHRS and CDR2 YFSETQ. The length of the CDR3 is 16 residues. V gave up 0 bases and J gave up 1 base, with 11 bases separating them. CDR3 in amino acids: CASSLDGQTSNQPQHF. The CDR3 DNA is TGCGCCAGCAGCTTGGATGGACAGACCAGCAATCAGCCCCAGCATTTT. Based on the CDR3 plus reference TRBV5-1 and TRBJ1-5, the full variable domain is KAGVTQTPRYLIKTRGQQVTLSCSPISGHRSVSWYQQTPGQGLQFLFEYFSETQRNKGNFPGRFSGRQFSNSRSEMNVSTLELGDSALYLCASSLDGQTSNQPQHFGDGTRLSIL.

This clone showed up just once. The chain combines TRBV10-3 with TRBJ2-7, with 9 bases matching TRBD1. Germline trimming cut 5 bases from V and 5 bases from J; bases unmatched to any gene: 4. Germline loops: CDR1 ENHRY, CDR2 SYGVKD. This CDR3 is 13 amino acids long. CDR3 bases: TGTGCCATCAGTAACAGGGGGCAGGACGAGCAGTACTTC. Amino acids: CAISNRGQDEQYF.